The 18 T cell receptor beta chains below come from one sample, sequenced in a study of blood T cell repertoires in COVID-19 (dated by TCRdb to 2020 to 2021). Libraries were made using the immunoSEQ multiplex PCR assay. The source is immuneACCESS, and TCRdb retained only in-frame sequences with V and J called. Part of the clones is not carried over; for the studies checked, unresolved V genes explain less than half of this, and the remainder is unexplained. Across this sample there are 200,000 or so clones, with about 80% seen only once. Together, the top ten hold 1.3% of the sample. Sequenced: PBMCs or T cells enriched from blood (not recorded which). These receptors came from a middle-aged woman with acute COVID-19.

This clone was recorded a few times. The chain combines TRBV9 with TRBJ2-1; 7 bases align to TRBD2. The germline V gene encodes CDR1 SGDLS and CDR2 YYNGEE. This CDR3 region has 17 residues. The V gene end was trimmed by 1 base and the J gene end by 5 bases; junction bases not matched to a gene: 12. The CDR3 DNA reads as TGTGCCAGCAGCGTATCTAGCGGTATAATAACACACAATGAGCAGTTCTTC. It encodes CASSVSSGIITHNEQFF.

This chain uses TRBV28 with TRBJ2-5; a possible D gene is TRBD1 (7 bases). Trimming left V 5 bases short and J 5 bases short, with 18 bases between. Germline loops: CDR1 MDHEN, CDR2 SYDVKM. The CDR3 is 15 residues long. The CDR3: CASSQTGTAGETQYF. The CDR3 nucleotides are TGTGCCAGCAGTCAGACAGGGACCGCGGGGGAGACCCAGTACTTC. Together with reference TRBV28 and TRBJ2-5, the CDR3 gives the full variable domain: DVKVTQSSRYLVKRTGEKVFLECVQDMDHENMFWYRQDPGLGLRLIYFSYDVKMKEKGDIPEGYSVSREKKERFSLILESASTNQTSMYLCASSQTGTAGETQYFGPGTRLLVL.

CDR3 sequence: CASSPRGYTEAFF. The CDR3 nucleotides read TGTGCCAGCAGCCCAAGGGGGTACACTGAAGCTTTCTTT. The chain combines TRBV27 with TRBJ1-1; maybe TRBD1 (6 bases). Looked up from germline, CDR1 is MNHEY and CDR2 is SMNVEV (reference sequence). V lost 6 bases, J lost 3 bases, and 11 bases lay in between. The CDR3 runs to 13 residues.

J is TRBJ1-2 and V is TRBV30, with unresolved D. Trimming pared 2 bases from V and 8 bases from J, leaving 9 bases between. CDR1 and CDR2 (germline): GTSNPN, SVGIG (reference sequence). The CDR3 has 11 residues. CDR3 bases: TGTGCCTGGAGTTATTCGGGGGGCTACACCTTC. Translation gives CAWSYSGGYTF.

The chain uses TRBV3-1 (or the pseudogene TRBV3-2) and TRBJ2-1; 10 bases are shared with TRBD1. Per germline, CDR1 LGHDT and CDR2 YNNKEL (reference sequence). The CDR3 is 16 residues long. With V trimmed by 7 bases and J by 0 bases, 6 bases remained unmatched. The chain's CDR3 is CASTDRDRGSYNEQFF. Here the CDR3 DNA reads TGTGCCAGCACCGATAGGGACAGGGGCTCCTACAATGAGCAGTTCTTC.

The rearrangement uses TRBV5-5 and TRBJ2-1; TRBD1 is a possible D gene (5 bases). V was clipped by 0 bases and J by 12 bases, with 10 bases between them. This CDR3 contains 12 residues. Germline V lookup: CDR1 SGHKS, CDR2 YYEKEE (reference sequence). CDR3 loop: CASSLDFQGQFF. In nucleotides, the CDR3 is TGTGCCAGCAGCTTGGACTTCCAGGGGCAGTTCTTC.

The chain links TRBV27 to TRBJ2-3, with D maybe TRBD1 (5 bases). Trimming cost V 9 bases and J 2 bases, with 12 bases left between them. Germline V gives CDR1 MNHEY, CDR2 SMNVEV (reference sequence). The CDR3 loop spans 13 amino acids. The CDR3 reads CASRQRITDTQYF. Here the CDR3 DNA reads TGTGCCAGTCGACAGCGTATCACAGATACGCAGTATTTT.

This rearrangement joins TRBV28 to TRBJ1-5, with a weak D call TRBD1 (5 bases). CDR1 and CDR2 from the germline V gene are MDHEN and SYDVKM. The CDR3 totals 12 residues. V was clipped by 6 bases and J by 5 bases, with 8 bases between them. This CDR3 is CASRPGDQPQHF. CDR3 DNA sequence: TGTGCCAGCAGGCCGGGGGATCAGCCCCAGCATTTT.

The V call is TRBV4-2, the J call TRBJ1-2; tentative D call: TRBD1 (5 bases). Per the germline V gene, CDR1 is LGHNA and CDR2 is YNFKEQ. Trimming stripped 1 base from V and 5 bases from J, with 14 bases between. This CDR3 region has 15 residues. CDR3 in DNA: TGTGCCAGCAGCCAAGCGCTGGTGCAGGGATATGGCTACACCTTC. Its translation: CASSQALVQGYGYTF.

The chain couples TRBV5-6 to TRBJ2-2, with D possibly TRBD2 on 6 matching bases. The CDR3 consists of 14 residues. Trimming shortened V by 5 bases and J by 4 bases, and 12 bases separated the two germline ends. Per germline, CDR1 SGHDT and CDR2 YYEEEE. The CDR3 region is CASRTRGGTGELFF. CDR3 DNA sequence: TGTGCCAGCAGGACGCGGGGTGGCACCGGGGAGCTGTTTTTT. Complete variable domain (other parts from reference TRBV5-6 and TRBJ2-2): DAGVTQSPTHLIKTRGQQVTLRCSPKSGHDTVSWYQQALGQGPQFIFQYYEEEERQRGNFPDRFSGHQFPNYSSELNVNALLLGDSALYLCASRTRGGTGELFFGEGSRLTVL.

A few counts support this clone. The chain is built from TRBV19 and TRBJ1-1; D might be TRBD1 (6 bases). This CDR3 is 15 amino acids long. Trimming pared 2 bases from V and 1 base from J, leaving 11 bases between. Germline V gene sequence: CDR1 LNHDA, CDR2 SQIVND (reference sequence). This chain's CDR3 is CASSIKKTGNTEAFF. CDR3 DNA: TGTGCCAGTAGTATAAAGAAGACAGGGAACACTGAAGCTTTCTTT. Complete variable domain (other parts from reference TRBV19 and TRBJ1-1): DGGITQSPKYLFRKEGQNVTLSCEQNLNHDAMYWYRQDPGQGLRLIYYSQIVNDFQKGDIAEGYSVSREKKESFPLTVTSAQKNPTAFYLCASSIKKTGNTEAFFGQGTRLTVV.

This chain uses TRBV28 with TRBJ1-6; possible D gene TRBD1, 5 bases. Germline-derived CDR1 and CDR2 are MDHEN and SYDVKM. The V and J ends lost 6 bases and 11 bases respectively, with 11 bases between them. The CDR3 runs 12 residues. CDR3 sequence (DNA): TGTGCCAGCAGGGCAGGGATTGCACCCCTCCACTTT. Translating gives CASRAGIAPLHF.

The chain uses TRBV12-3 or TRBV12-4 and TRBJ2-7; D not resolved. The CDR3 totals 13 residues. V was clipped by 3 bases and J by 0 bases, with 6 bases between them. This chain's CDR3 is CASSLAGSYEQYF. The CDR3 DNA follows: TGTGCCAGCAGTTTGGCAGGCTCCTACGAGCAGTACTTC.

V is TRBV7-8 and J is TRBJ1-5; D is undetermined. The CDR3 consists of 13 residues. Germline assignment: CDR1 SGHVS and CDR2 FQNEAQ. Trimming removed 5 bases at V and 5 bases at J, with 10 bases between. The CDR3 loop is CASSLDRDQPQHF. In nucleotides, the CDR3 is TGTGCCAGCAGCCTCGATCGGGATCAGCCCCAGCATTTT.

The chain combines TRBV7-8 with TRBJ1-2; 8 bases map to TRBD1. The CDR3 runs 14 residues. In germline, CDR1 is SGHVS, CDR2 FQNEAQ. With 2 bases clipped from V and 2 bases from J, the junction kept 1 base outside the gene matches. The chain's CDR3 is CASSLQGANYGYTF. In DNA, the CDR3 is TGTGCCAGCAGCTTACAGGGGGCGAACTATGGCTACACCTTC.

About this clone: One end of the junction does not line up with germline, which may come from a read error. This rearrangement joins TRBV19 to TRBJ1-1; D not resolved. The germline V gene encodes CDR1 LNHDA and CDR2 SQIVND (reference sequence). The CDR3 runs to 17 residues. The CDR3 DNA reads as TGTGCCAGCAGTATCGGGTATCTCCCCTCCCAGAACACTGAAGCTTTCTTT. Amino acid sequence: CASSIGYLPSQNTEAFF.

The CDR3 is CASSWPGMNTEAFF. The CDR3 DNA follows: TGTGCCAGCAGTTGGCCGGGGATGAACACTGAAGCTTTCTTT. This chain uses TRBV7-2 with TRBJ1-1; D ambiguous. CDR3 length equals 14 residues. The ends were cut back, 6 bases at V and 0 bases at J, with 11 bases in the middle. Germline CDR1 is SGHTA and CDR2 is FQGNSA. Together with reference TRBV7-2 and TRBJ1-1, the CDR3 gives the full variable domain: GAGVSQSPSNKVTEKGKDVELRCDPISGHTALYWYRQSLGQGLEFLIYFQGNSAPDKSGLPSDRFSAERTGGSVSTLTIQRTQQEDSAVYLCASSWPGMNTEAFFGQGTRLTVV.

The chain's CDR3 is CASSYRGARETQYF. The CDR3 region has the DNA TGTGCCAGCAGTTACCGGGGGGCCCGAGAGACCCAGTACTTC. This chain links TRBV6-2 or TRBV6-3 with TRBJ2-5, with a possible D match to TRBD2 (7 bases). The CDR3 has 14 amino acids. Germline-derived CDR1 and CDR2 are MNHEY and SVGEGT. Deletions cut 2 bases from V and 4 bases from J, with 11 bases between.